These 2 T cell receptor beta chains were sequenced from one sample in a study of T-cell memory formation after mild COVID-19. MiXCR, run by TCRdb on the 5' RACE reads, gives a single entry per CDR3 protein. The sample has a few hundred thousand distinct CDR3 sequences, 25% to 30% seen once. Sequenced material: PBMCs or a T cell subset sorted from them (not recorded which). All receptors come from an adult woman who had mild COVID-19 (a few samples of this study predate the infection). Cell type and time point are not known.

This clonotype was counted only a few times. This chain links TRBV12-3 or TRBV12-4 with TRBJ2-1; 13 bases are a match to TRBD2. Trimming removed 5 bases from V and 6 bases from J; junction bases left unmatched: 13. This CDR3 comprises 18 residues. CDR3 in DNA: TGTGCCAGCAGTCCCTCCCAACTAGCGGGAGGGCTTGTCAATGAGCAGTTCTTC. Its protein product is CASSPSQLAGGLVNEQFF.

This clonotype was detected only a few times. The V gene is TRBV6-4, the J gene TRBJ2-6; TRBD1 might be the D (5 bases). Germline CDR1 is MRHNA and CDR2 is SNTAGT. The CDR3 covers 14 residues. V was shortened by 6 bases and J by 0 bases, with 6 bases between the two germline ends. The CDR3 protein is CASRGHSGANVLTF. CDR3 nucleotide sequence: TGTGCCAGCAGAGGACACTCTGGGGCCAACGTCCTGACTTTC.